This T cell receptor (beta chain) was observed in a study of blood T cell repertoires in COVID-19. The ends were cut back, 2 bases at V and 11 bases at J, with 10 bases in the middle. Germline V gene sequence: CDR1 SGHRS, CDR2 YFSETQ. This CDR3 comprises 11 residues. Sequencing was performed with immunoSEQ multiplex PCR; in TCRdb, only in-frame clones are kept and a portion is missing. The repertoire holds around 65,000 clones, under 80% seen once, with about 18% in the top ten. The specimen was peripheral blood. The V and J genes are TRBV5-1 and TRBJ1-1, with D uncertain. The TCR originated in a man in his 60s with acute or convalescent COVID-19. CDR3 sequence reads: CASSFGGAAFF. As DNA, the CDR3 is TGCGCCAGCAGCTTCGGAGGAGCGGCTTTCTTT.